This entry is about one T cell receptor beta chain. Its antigen is not identified. In germline, CDR1 is KGHSH, CDR2 LQKENI. Trimming took 5 bases from V and 1 from J, leaving 8 bases between them. The CDR3 is 14 amino acids. It was with 60 Vbeta and 13 Jbeta primers that the PCR ran. This table comes from immunoSEQ multiplex PCR, and its TCRdb copy is limited to in-frame clones, with some not included. The sample consists of 120,000 or so clones, 75% to 85% of them appearing once. This entry belongs to a study of cytomegalovirus exposure and HLA in healthy donors. Study-level findings and limits: The dataset shows that most TCR sequences were rare, while some public TCRs occurred in many donors.

The gene calls are TRBV18 and TRBJ2-2; D perhaps matches TRBD2 (5 bases). Sequencing was performed on PBMCs. The origin of this receptor is a female donor in good health and CMV-seropositive. The CDR3 here is CASSRGRNTGELFF. CDR3 coding DNA: TGTGCCAGCTCAAGAGGGCGGAACACCGGGGAGCTGTTTTTT.